This TCR beta chain emerged from a study of shared clonotypes between healthy human individuals. The CDR3 runs to 16 residues. V lost 5 bases and J lost 2; bases outside the gene matches: 10. Looked up from germline, CDR1 is SEHNR and CDR2 is FQNEAQ (reference sequence). TCRdb's copy holds only in-frame clones and misses some; the assay was immunoSEQ multiplex PCR. The sample has approximately 1,000,000 clones; approximately 80% are singletons. The sequencing sample was made of memory CD4+ T cells from PBMCs. Subset given: CD45RA-negative fraction. The TCR comes from a man aged 18 to 30 in good health. Some clones in this sample may be carry-over from other donors' samples. The chain is built from TRBV7-9 and TRBJ2-7; the match to TRBD2 covers 9 bases. Written as DNA, the CDR3 is TGTGCCAGCAGCCAACCCCGGCTAGCGGGGACCTACGAGCAGTACTTC. Amino acid sequence: CASSQPRLAGTYEQYF.